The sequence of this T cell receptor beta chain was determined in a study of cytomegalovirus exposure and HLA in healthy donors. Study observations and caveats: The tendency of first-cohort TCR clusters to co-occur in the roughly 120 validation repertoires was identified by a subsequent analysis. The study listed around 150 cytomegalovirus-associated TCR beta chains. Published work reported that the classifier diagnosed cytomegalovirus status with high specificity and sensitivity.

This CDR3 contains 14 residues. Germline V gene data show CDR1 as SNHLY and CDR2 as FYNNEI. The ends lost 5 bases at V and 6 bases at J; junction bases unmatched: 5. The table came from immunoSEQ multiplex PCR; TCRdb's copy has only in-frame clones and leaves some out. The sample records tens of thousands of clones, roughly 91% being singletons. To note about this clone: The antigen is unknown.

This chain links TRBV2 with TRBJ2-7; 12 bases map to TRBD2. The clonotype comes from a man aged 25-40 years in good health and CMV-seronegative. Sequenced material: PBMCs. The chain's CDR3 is CASSMTSGRSEQYF. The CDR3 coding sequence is TGTGCCAGCAGTATGACTAGCGGGAGAAGCGAGCAGTACTTC.